This TCR beta chain was retrieved from a study of T cells after posttransplantation cyclophosphamide. Here immunoSEQ multiplex PCR was the method, and the copy in TCRdb shows in-frame clones only, minus some. The specimen has about 36,000 clones, none found just once. V lost 10 bases, J lost 4 bases, and 6 bases stayed unmatched. The CDR3 length is 13 residues. Germline V gene data show CDR1 as MNHEY and CDR2 as SMNVEV (reference sequence). This clone was detected ten times or more. This chain joins TRBV27 and TRBJ2-1, with 8 bases lining up with TRBD2. The TCR originated in a girl between 10 and 17 years old in good health, CMV-negative, and a related stem cell transplant donor. Sequencing input: PBMCs. As DNA, the CDR3 is TGTGCCACCACCCGCGGGGGGTACAATGAGCAGTTCTTC. It codes for CATTRGGYNEQFF.